This passage covers 25 T cell receptor beta chains from one sample sequenced in a study of identical twins. Each CDR3 protein gets one entry after TCRdb re-called the 5' RACE reads with MiXCR. The sample carries some 760,000 distinct CDR3 sequences, over 15% recorded once. These data were also reused for a study on T cells expressing NK-cell markers.

Input material: PBMCs. Every receptor here comes from a young woman in good health.

The chain links TRBV7-9 to TRBJ2-7; possible D gene TRBD2, 6 bases. With 2 bases removed from V and 3 bases from J, the gap between germline ends came to 14 bases. CDR1 is SEHNR and CDR2 is FQNEAQ in the germline V gene (reference sequence). This CDR3 region has 15 residues. CDR3 in amino acids: CASSLTRTGVYEQYF. DNA of the CDR3: TGTGCCAGCAGCTTAACTAGGACGGGAGTCTACGAGCAGTACTTC.

This clonotype has a handful of counts. Its ends do not fully match the called genes, so a read error is possible. CDR3: CSASGTGMKTEAFF. The CDR3 DNA follows: TGCAGCGCCTCGGGGACAGGGATGAAGACTGAAGCTTTCTTT. This chain uses TRBV29-1 with TRBJ1-1, with 9 bases aligning to TRBD1. Germline V gives CDR1 SQVTM, CDR2 ANQGSEA. This CDR3 is built from 14 residues.

The V gene is TRBV12-3 or TRBV12-4, the J gene TRBJ2-6; D is unclear. V was pared by 3 bases and J by 2 bases, with 11 bases between. CDR3 size: 16 residues. The CDR3 DNA sequence: TGTGCCAGCAGTTTCACCGGGCTGGCTGGGGCCAACGTCCTGACTTTC. This sequence encodes CASSFTGLAGANVLTF.

This clonotype was seen more than once but under ten times. One junction end disagrees with the germline gene, perhaps due to a read error. This chain links TRBV7-7 with TRBJ2-5; 10 bases align to TRBD2. CDR1 is SSHAT and CDR2 is FNYEAQ in the germline V gene (reference sequence). The CDR3 spans 15 residues. CDR3 residues: CASSSGLANQETQYF. The CDR3 DNA is TGTGCTAGCAGCTCGGGACTAGCGAACCAAGAGACCCAGTACTTC.

There are many counts of this clonotype. The rearrangement links TRBV10-3 to TRBJ2-3; 8 positions match TRBD1. The CDR3 contains 13 residues. With V trimmed by 7 bases and J by 3 bases, 3 bases remained unmatched. Per the germline V gene, CDR1 is ENHRY and CDR2 is SYGVKD. The CDR3 DNA reads TGTGCCATCACCGGACAGGGAACAGATACGCAGTATTTT. Protein sequence: CAITGQGTDTQYF.

The V and J genes are TRBV3-1 and TRBJ2-5; possible D gene TRBD1, 6 bases. Looked up from germline, CDR1 is LGHDT and CDR2 is YNNKEL (reference sequence). Trimming removed 2 bases from V and 4 bases from J, with 14 bases in between. The CDR3 consists of 15 residues. The chain's CDR3 is CASSQQGPPGETQYF. In DNA form, the CDR3 reads TGTGCCAGCAGCCAACAGGGGCCCCCTGGAGAGACCCAGTACTTC.

The sample holds a few counts of this clonotype. This chain connects TRBV5-1 to TRBJ1-1; 12 nucleotides agree with TRBD1. Germline V gene lookup returns CDR1 SGHRS and CDR2 YFSETQ. The CDR3 spans 17 residues. The J segment lost 0 bases and the V segment lost 4 bases, leaving 7 bases of the junction unmatched. The CDR3 loop reads CASSRGQGARMNTEAFF. The CDR3 coding sequence is TGCGCCAGCAGCCGGGGACAGGGGGCACGAATGAACACTGAAGCTTTCTTT.

This chain uses TRBV6-2 or TRBV6-3 with TRBJ2-1, with D perhaps TRBD1 (6 bases). Trimming took 2 bases from V and 9 from J, leaving 14 bases between them. The CDR3 is 14 amino acids. Germline CDR1 is MNHEY and CDR2 is SVGEGT. For the CDR3, the DNA is TGTGCCAGCAGTTACCAACGAGGGGGTGGTGAGCAGTTCTTC. It codes for CASSYQRGGGEQFF.

This chain joins TRBV5-1 and TRBJ1-6; D uncertain. Deletions cut 2 bases from V and 11 bases from J, with 14 bases between. The CDR3 has 14 residues. CDR1 and CDR2 from the germline V gene are SGHRS and YFSETQ. The DNA for the CDR3 is TGCGCCAGCAGCTTTGACGGTCGGGAGGCACCCCTCCACTTT. This translates into CASSFDGREAPLHF.

The J gene is TRBJ2-3, the V gene TRBV5-1; D call uncertain. V was cut by 2 bases and J by 4 bases, with 11 bases left in between. This CDR3 has 14 residues. Germline CDR1 is SGHRS and CDR2 is YFSETQ. The CDR3 bases are TGCGCCAGCAGCTTATTGGCCAACCCAGATACGCAGTATTTT. It is translated as CASSLLANPDTQYF.

This chain uses TRBV25-1 with TRBJ1-3, with a weak D call TRBD1 (6 bases). V gave up 10 bases and J gave up 0 bases, with 10 bases separating them. The CDR3 has 13 residues. Germline V gene lookup returns CDR1 MGHDK and CDR2 SYGVNS. The DNA of the CDR3 is TGTGCCACCGCGACAGGCTCTGGAAACACCATATATTTT. This sequence encodes CATATGSGNTIYF.

This clonotype was counted a few times. This chain joins TRBV5-1 and TRBJ2-2, with D maybe TRBD2 (6 bases). The CDR3 extends over 14 amino acids. Germline V gene sequence: CDR1 SGHRS, CDR2 YFSETQ. Trimming removed 6 bases from V and 5 bases from J, with 14 bases in between. CDR3 in amino acids: CASTFGGVTGELFF. The CDR3 nucleotides read TGCGCCAGCACTTTCGGCGGGGTAACCGGGGAGCTGTTTTTT.

This sequence joins TRBV20-1 and TRBJ2-7, with TRBD1 matching over 12 bases. The germline gives CDR1 DFQATT, CDR2 SNEGSKA (reference sequence). With V trimmed by 2 bases and J by 6 bases, 8 bases remained unmatched. The CDR3 contains 15 residues. The CDR3 coding sequence is TGCAGTGCTAGAATCACCGGGACAGGGGGCAGCGAGCAGTACTTC. Amino acids: CSARITGTGGSEQYF.

V gene TRBV6-4 combines with J gene TRBJ2-3; 13 bases fit TRBD2. J was trimmed by 2 bases and V by 8 bases; bases with no gene match: 7. This CDR3 has 16 residues. Germline V gene data show CDR1 as MRHNA and CDR2 as SNTAGT. CDR3: CASGSTSGRATDTQYF. The DNA for the CDR3 is TGTGCCAGCGGGTCAACTAGCGGGAGGGCCACAGATACGCAGTATTTT.

This clonotype has more than one count but fewer than ten. The rearrangement uses TRBV12-3 or TRBV12-4 and TRBJ1-4; D ambiguous. The CDR3 loop spans 13 amino acids. V was pared by 0 bases and J by 12 bases, with 11 bases between. CDR3 amino acids: CASSLAEGNELFF. CDR3 sequence (DNA): TGTGCCAGCAGTTTAGCGGAGGGAAACGAACTGTTTTTT.

This chain joins TRBV5-1 and TRBJ2-5; a weak D match, TRBD1 (6 bases). There are 14 residues in the CDR3. The germline V gene encodes CDR1 SGHRS and CDR2 YFSETQ. V lost 4 bases and J 5 bases, leaving 15 bases between the germline ends. In DNA, the CDR3 is TGCGCCAGCAGCCCCACGGACAGAGGGGAGACCCAGTACTTC. As protein: CASSPTDRGETQYF. Supplemented by reference TRBV5-1 and TRBJ2-5, the full variable domain reads KAGVTQTPRYLIKTRGQQVTLSCSPISGHRSVSWYQQTPGQGLQFLFEYFSETQRNKGNFPGRFSGRQFSNSRSEMNVSTLELGDSALYLCASSPTDRGETQYFGPGTRLLVL.

V and J are TRBV4-2 and TRBJ2-2, with 7 bases lining up with TRBD2. Germline CDR1 LGHNA, CDR2 YNFKEQ. With 1 base clipped from V and 7 bases from J, the junction kept 3 bases outside the gene matches. The CDR3 has 14 amino acids. The CDR3 is CASSQGSGVGELFF. DNA of the CDR3: TGTGCCAGCAGCCAAGGGAGCGGGGTCGGGGAGCTGTTTTTT.

The V and J genes are TRBV2 and TRBJ1-5, with D possibly TRBD1 on 5 matching bases. V was trimmed by 7 bases and J by 11 bases, leaving 24 bases between them. Germline V CDR1 and CDR2: SNHLY, FYNNEI. The CDR3 has 15 amino acids. CDR3 amino acids: CASTLLAGRGGAQHF. For the CDR3, the DNA is TGTGCCAGCACCCTCCTAGCGGGGCGGGGGGGGGCCCAGCATTTT. Full variable domain (outside the CDR3, taken from reference TRBV2 and TRBJ1-5): EPEVTQTPSHQVTQMGQEVILRCVPISNHLYFYWYRQILGQKVEFLVSFYNNEISEKSEIFDDQFSVERPDGSNFTLKIRSTKLEDSAMYFCASTLLAGRGGAQHFGDGTRLSIL.

This rearrangement joins TRBV12-3 or TRBV12-4 to TRBJ2-5; D perhaps matches TRBD1 (6 bases). This CDR3 has 14 residues. Trimming cost V 7 bases and J 2 bases, with 14 bases left between them. CDR3: CASTGVGPQETQYF. DNA for the CDR3: TGTGCCAGCACAGGGGTAGGGCCACAAGAGACCCAGTACTTC.

The chain employs TRBV3-1 and TRBJ2-1; maybe TRBD2 (6 bases). The CDR3 loop spans 15 amino acids. V was clipped by 0 bases and J by 6 bases, with 12 bases between them. In germline, CDR1 is LGHDT, CDR2 YNNKEL (reference sequence). CDR3 loop: CASSQDTTGGNEQFF. CDR3 DNA: TGTGCCAGCAGCCAAGATACCACCGGGGGCAATGAGCAGTTCTTC.

The chain uses TRBV29-1 and TRBJ2-1, with D possibly called TRBD1 or TRBD2 (5 bases each). This CDR3 spans 12 amino acids. CDR1 and CDR2 (germline): SQVTM, ANQGSEA. V was trimmed by 7 bases and J by 8 bases, leaving 15 bases between them. The DNA of the CDR3 is TGCAGCGCCGAGGGGCGAGGCGATGAGCAGTTCTTC. The encoded protein is CSAEGRGDEQFF.

The rearrangement uses TRBV11-2 and TRBJ2-1; 7 bases are a match to TRBD2. The germline V gene encodes CDR1 SGHAT and CDR2 FQNNGV. Unmatched junction bases numbered 15, after V lost 6 bases and J lost 7 bases. The CDR3 consists of 16 residues. The CDR3 nucleotides are TGTGCCAGCAGGGCCCCTAGCGGCCCCAGGCTGAATGAGCAGTTCTTC. Residues: CASRAPSGPRLNEQFF.

The gene calls are TRBV29-1 and TRBJ2-1; 9 nucleotides line up with TRBD2. CDR3 length: 16 amino acids. In germline, CDR1 is SQVTM, CDR2 ANQGSEA. The junction had 9 bases not matched to a gene; V was cut back by 5 bases and J by 1 base. The CDR3 here is CSVRIAGAQSYNEQFF. The CDR3 DNA reads TGCAGCGTTCGAATAGCGGGAGCTCAGTCCTACAATGAGCAGTTCTTC.

Only a few counts were recorded for this clonotype. The CDR3 DNA is TGTGCCAGCAGCCTTCTCAAATCTTACAATGAGCAGTTCTTC. Translated: CASSLLKSYNEQFF. V usage is TRBV7-2 and J usage is TRBJ2-1, with unresolved D. CDR1 and CDR2 (germline): SGHTA, FQGNSA. The ends were cut back, 5 bases at V and 4 bases at J, with 12 bases in the middle. The CDR3 runs to 14 residues.

This clonotype came up a few times. V usage is TRBV11-2 and J usage is TRBJ2-7; TRBD1 agrees at 7 bases. V dropped 6 bases and J dropped 4; count of bases not matched to a gene: 12. Germline loops: CDR1 SGHAT, CDR2 FQNNGV. This CDR3 has 15 amino acids. CDR3 loop: CASSWAQSGQYEQYF. Here the CDR3 DNA reads TGTGCCAGCAGTTGGGCTCAATCGGGACAGTACGAGCAGTACTTC.